This paragraph reports one T cell receptor beta chain. Antigen unknown. The record originates from a study of T cell responses to AZD1222 COVID-19 vaccine. Findings and limits, study-wide: Across the whole spike, CD4 TCRs peaked at regions 160-218 and 743-854. Two doses of AZD1222 preceded a rise in Spike-specific TCR breadth and depth.

V was clipped by 3 bases and J by 2 bases, with 7 bases between them. This CDR3 is built from 13 residues. Germline CDR1 and CDR2: SGHTA and FQGTGA. Investigators merged groups given second doses at roughly 4 or roughly 12 weeks. Profiling relied on immunoSEQ multiplex PCR, and the TCRdb table lists in-frame clones only, not all of them. The table lists roughly 190,000 clones, roughly 92% of them singletons. The material sequenced was peripheral blood, taken 28 days after the second AZD1222 dose. V is TRBV7-3 and J is TRBJ1-1; D remains unclear. This clonotype was sampled from an adult who received the AZD1222 COVID-19 vaccine. CDR3 amino acids: CASSFRHNTEAFF. CDR3 sequence (DNA): TGTGCCAGCAGCTTCAGACACAACACTGAAGCTTTCTTT. The full variable domain, rest sourced from reference TRBV7-3 and TRBJ1-1, is GAGVSQTPSNKVTEKGKYVELRCDPISGHTALYWYRQSLGQGPEFLIYFQGTGAADDSGLPNDRFFAVRPEGSVSTLKIQRTERGDSAVYLCASSFRHNTEAFFGQGTRLTVV.